This T cell receptor beta chain was identified during a study of OX40 agonist ivuxolimab in advanced cancers. Study-wide context: Patients assigned to dose escalation were diagnosed with hepatocellular carcinoma, melanoma, renal cell or head and neck cancer.

Study conclusions and caveats: In the 0.1 to 3.0 mg/kg range, CD4+ and CD8+ blood T cells had expanded clonally by week 6. Expanded clones tended on average to be more numerous among CD8+ T cells than CD4+.

This CDR3 contains 13 residues. V was pared by 6 bases and J by 2 bases, with 2 bases of the junction left unmatched. Germline V gives CDR1 SNHLY, CDR2 FYNNEI. Profiling relied on immunoSEQ multiplex PCR, and the TCRdb table lists in-frame clones only, not all of them. The repertoire includes tens of thousands of clones, over 75% of them detected once, and roughly 0.35% sits in the top ten. This clone was seen a single time. Its antigen is still unknown. The V gene is TRBV2, the J gene TRBJ1-2, with 8 bases lining up with TRBD1. The receptor comes from an adult with an advanced solid tumor such as melanoma, head and neck, liver or kidney cancer. The starting material was CD4+ or CD8+ T cells sorted from blood, obtained in a trial of the OX40 agonist ivuxolimab. The CDR3 region is CASRTGVNYGYTF. CDR3 in DNA: TGTGCCAGCAGGACAGGGGTAAACTATGGCTACACCTTC.